The present TCR beta chain was sequenced within a study of lymphopenia after photon versus proton radiotherapy. This CDR3 region has 18 residues. Measured with immunoSEQ multiplex PCR; TCRdb has only the in-frame clones, and not every one. Among some 29,000 clones, about four fifths were seen once, and the ten largest hold around a third. The source was peripheral blood, collected from a patient treated with photon-based radiotherapy. The clonotype originates from a middle-aged man with gastric cancer. The J gene is TRBJ2-2, the V gene TRBV21-1; TRBD1, as called in the table, went unchecked against the DNA. TRBV21-1 is termed a pseudogene. The CDR3 sequence is CASSKEGQGRRDTGELFF. As DNA, the CDR3 is TGTGCCAGCAGCAAAGAAGGACAGGGACGTCGGGACACCGGGGAGCTGTTTTTT.